This TCR beta chain was identified in a study of blood T cell repertoires in COVID-19. Study in general: Whether acute or convalescent, the COVID-19 samples came from the United States, Italy and Spain. Sources were T cells, B-cell-depleted T cells, or PBMCs; the material itself was cDNA or gDNA.

The CDR3 has 16 residues. Germline V gene sequence: CDR1 SGHDT, CDR2 YYEEEE. The germline V and J ends were trimmed by 1 base and 8 bases, with 18 bases remaining between them. During active infection, Seattle patients enrolled and were then monitored through disease. Original processing notes: Estimated nucleated cell counts came from reference gene primer amplification. The table came from immunoSEQ multiplex PCR; TCRdb's copy has only in-frame clones and leaves some out. The DNA gave D and trimming, while V, J and clone size come from that table. The sample holds hundreds of thousands of clones, under 90% seen once.

This TCR derives from a woman aged 30 to 39 with COVID-19, enrolled during active disease. The sample comprised peripheral blood. The chain combines TRBV5-6 with TRBJ2-2; D is undetermined. CDR3 sequence: CASSLSWYSSNGELFF. DNA for the CDR3: TGTGCCAGCAGCTTGAGTTGGTACAGTTCTAATGGGGAGCTGTTTTTT.